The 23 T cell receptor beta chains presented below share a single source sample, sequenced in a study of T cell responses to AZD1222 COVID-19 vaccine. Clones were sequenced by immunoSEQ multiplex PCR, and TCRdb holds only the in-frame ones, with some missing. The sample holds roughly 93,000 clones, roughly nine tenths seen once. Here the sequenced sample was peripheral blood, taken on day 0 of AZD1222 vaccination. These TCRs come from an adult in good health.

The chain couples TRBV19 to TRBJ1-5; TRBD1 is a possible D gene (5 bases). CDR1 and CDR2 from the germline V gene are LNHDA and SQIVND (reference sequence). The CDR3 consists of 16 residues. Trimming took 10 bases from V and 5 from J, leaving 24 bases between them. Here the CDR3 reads CATHRGVGPTYQPQHF. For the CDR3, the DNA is TGTGCCACCCACCGGGGGGTTGGCCCCACTTATCAGCCCCAGCATTTT.

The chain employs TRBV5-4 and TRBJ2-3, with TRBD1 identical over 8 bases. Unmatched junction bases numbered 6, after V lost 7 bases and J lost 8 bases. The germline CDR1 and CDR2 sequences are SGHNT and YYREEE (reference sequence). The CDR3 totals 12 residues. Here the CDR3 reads CASGPQGGTQYF. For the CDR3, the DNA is TGTGCCAGCGGACCACAGGGGGGTACGCAGTATTTT.

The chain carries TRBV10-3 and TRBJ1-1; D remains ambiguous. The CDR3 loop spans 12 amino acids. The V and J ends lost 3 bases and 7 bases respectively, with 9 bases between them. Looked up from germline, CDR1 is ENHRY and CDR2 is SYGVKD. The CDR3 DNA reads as TGTGCCATCAGTGACCCGGGATTTGAAGCTTTCTTT. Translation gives CAISDPGFEAFF.

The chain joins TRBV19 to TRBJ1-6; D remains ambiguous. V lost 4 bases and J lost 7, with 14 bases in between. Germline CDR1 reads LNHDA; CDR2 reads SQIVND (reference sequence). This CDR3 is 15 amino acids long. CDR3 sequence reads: CASSTHVGPNSPLHF. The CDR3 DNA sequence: TGTGCCAGTAGTACCCATGTGGGCCCAAATTCACCCCTCCACTTT.

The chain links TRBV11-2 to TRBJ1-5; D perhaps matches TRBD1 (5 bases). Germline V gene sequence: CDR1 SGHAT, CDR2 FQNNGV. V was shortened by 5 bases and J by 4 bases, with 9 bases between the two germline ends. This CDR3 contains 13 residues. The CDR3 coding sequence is TGTGCCAGCAGCATCGGGGGTAATCAGCCCCAGCATTTT. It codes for CASSIGGNQPQHF.

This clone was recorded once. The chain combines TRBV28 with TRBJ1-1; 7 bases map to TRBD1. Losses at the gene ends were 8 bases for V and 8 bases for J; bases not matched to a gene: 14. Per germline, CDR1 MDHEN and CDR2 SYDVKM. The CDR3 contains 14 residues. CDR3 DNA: TGTGCCAGCTCCTCCAGGGGGAGCTCGGGCGAAGCTTTCTTT. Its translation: CASSSRGSSGEAFF.

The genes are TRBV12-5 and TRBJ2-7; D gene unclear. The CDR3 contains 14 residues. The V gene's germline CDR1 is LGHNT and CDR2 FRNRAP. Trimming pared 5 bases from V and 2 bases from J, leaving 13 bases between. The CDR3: CASGLRTGPYEQYF. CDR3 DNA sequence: TGTGCTAGTGGTCTACGGACGGGCCCCTACGAGCAGTACTTC.

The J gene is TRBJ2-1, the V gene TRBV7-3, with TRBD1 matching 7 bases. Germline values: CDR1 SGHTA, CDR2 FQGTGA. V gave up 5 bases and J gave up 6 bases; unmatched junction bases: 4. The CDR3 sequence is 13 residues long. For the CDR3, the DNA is TGTGCCAGCAGCACGGGACAGCTCAATGAGCAGTTCTTC. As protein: CASSTGQLNEQFF.

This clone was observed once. Written as DNA, the CDR3 is TGCGCCAGCAGCTCCAAAAACTATGGCTACACCTTC. It yields the protein CASSSKNYGYTF. The V and J genes are TRBV5-1 and TRBJ1-2, with unresolved D. The CDR3 contains 12 residues. Germline V gene sequence: CDR1 SGHRS, CDR2 YFSETQ. Deletions cut 3 bases from V and 2 bases from J, with 5 bases between. Looking up the rest from reference TRBV5-1 and TRBJ1-2 gives the full variable domain: KAGVTQTPRYLIKTRGQQVTLSCSPISGHRSVSWYQQTPGQGLQFLFEYFSETQRNKGNFPGRFSGRQFSNSRSEMNVSTLELGDSALYLCASSSKNYGYTFGSGTRLTVV.

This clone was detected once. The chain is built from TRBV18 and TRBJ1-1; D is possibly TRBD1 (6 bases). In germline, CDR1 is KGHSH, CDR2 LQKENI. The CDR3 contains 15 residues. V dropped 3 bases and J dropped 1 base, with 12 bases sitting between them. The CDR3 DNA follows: TGTGCCAGCTCACCGGTAGGGGGGGAGAACACTGAAGCTTTCTTT. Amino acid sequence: CASSPVGGENTEAFF.

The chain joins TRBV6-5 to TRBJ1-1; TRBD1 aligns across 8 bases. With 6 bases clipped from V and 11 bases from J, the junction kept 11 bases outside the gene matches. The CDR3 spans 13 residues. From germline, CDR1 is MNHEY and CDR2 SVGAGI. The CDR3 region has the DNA TGTGCCAGCAGACTTACTTCGACAGGGGCGGCTTTCTTT. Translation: CASRLTSTGAAFF.

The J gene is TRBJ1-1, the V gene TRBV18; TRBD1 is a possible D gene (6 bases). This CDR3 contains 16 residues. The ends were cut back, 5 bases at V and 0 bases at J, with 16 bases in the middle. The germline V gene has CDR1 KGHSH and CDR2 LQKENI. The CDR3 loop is CASSTQGSTMNTEAFF. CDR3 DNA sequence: TGTGCCAGCTCAACTCAGGGGTCGACAATGAACACTGAAGCTTTCTTT.

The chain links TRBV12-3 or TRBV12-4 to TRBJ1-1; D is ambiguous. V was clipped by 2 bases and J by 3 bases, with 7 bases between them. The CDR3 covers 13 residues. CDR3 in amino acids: CASSLRGDTEAFF. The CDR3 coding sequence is TGTGCCAGCAGTTTACGGGGAGACACTGAAGCTTTCTTT.

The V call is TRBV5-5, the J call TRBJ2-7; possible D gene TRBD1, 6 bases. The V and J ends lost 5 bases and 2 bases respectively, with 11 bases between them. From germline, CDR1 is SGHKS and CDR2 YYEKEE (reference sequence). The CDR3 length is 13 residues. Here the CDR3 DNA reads TGTGCCAGCAGTCGACAGGCACCCTACGAGCAGTACTTC. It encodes CASSRQAPYEQYF.

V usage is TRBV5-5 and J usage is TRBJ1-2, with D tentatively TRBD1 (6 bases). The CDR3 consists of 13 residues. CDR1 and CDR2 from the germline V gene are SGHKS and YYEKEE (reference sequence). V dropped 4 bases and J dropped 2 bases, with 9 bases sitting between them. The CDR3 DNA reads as TGTGCCAGCAGCCCGGACAGAAACTATGGCTACACCTTC. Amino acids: CASSPDRNYGYTF.

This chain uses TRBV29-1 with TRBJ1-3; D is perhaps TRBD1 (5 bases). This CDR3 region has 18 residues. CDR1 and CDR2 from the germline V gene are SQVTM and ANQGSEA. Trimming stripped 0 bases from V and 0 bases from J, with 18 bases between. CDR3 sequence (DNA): TGCAGCGTTGAAGATAAGACCGGGACCTGGAGCTCTGGAAACACCATATATTTT. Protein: CSVEDKTGTWSSGNTIYF.

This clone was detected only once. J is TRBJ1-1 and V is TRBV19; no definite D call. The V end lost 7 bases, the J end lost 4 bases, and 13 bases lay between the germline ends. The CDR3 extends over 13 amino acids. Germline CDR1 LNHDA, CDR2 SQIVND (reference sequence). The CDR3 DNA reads TGTGCCAGTAAGGACGCTGCGGGCACTGAAGCTTTCTTT. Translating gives CASKDAAGTEAFF.

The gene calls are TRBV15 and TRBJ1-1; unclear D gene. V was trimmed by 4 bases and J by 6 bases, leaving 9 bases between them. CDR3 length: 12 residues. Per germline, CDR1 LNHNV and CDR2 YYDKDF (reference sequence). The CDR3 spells CATSKEGAEAFF. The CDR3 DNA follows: TGTGCCACCAGCAAGGAGGGTGCTGAAGCTTTCTTT.

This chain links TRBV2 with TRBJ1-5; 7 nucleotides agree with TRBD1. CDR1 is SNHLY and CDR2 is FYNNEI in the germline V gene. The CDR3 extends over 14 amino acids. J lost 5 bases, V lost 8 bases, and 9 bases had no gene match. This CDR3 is CASGTGQLHQPQHF. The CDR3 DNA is TGTGCCAGCGGTACGGGACAGCTTCATCAGCCCCAGCATTTT.

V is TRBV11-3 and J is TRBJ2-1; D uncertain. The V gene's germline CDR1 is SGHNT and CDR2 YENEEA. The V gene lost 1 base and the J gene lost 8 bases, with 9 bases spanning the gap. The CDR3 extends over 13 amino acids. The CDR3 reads CASSLVSVDEQFF. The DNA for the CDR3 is TGTGCCAGCAGCTTAGTTTCGGTCGATGAGCAGTTCTTC.

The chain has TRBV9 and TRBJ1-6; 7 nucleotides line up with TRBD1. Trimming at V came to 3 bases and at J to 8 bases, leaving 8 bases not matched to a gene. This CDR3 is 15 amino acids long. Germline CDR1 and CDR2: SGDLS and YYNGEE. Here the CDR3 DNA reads TGTGCCAGCAGCGAGACAGGGAATTTTTATTCACCCCTCCACTTT. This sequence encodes CASSETGNFYSPLHF.

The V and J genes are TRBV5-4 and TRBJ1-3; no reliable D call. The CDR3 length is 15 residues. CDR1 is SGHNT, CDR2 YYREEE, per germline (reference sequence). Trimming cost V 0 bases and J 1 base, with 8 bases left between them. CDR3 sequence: CASSLDSMSGNTIYF. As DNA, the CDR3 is TGTGCCAGCAGCTTGGATTCCATGTCTGGAAACACCATATATTTT.

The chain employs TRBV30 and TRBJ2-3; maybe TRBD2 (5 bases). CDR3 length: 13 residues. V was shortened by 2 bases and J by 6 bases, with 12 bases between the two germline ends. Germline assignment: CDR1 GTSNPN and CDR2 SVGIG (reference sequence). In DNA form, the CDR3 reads TGTGCCTGGAGTATCTGGGGAGACGATACGCAGTATTTT. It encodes CAWSIWGDDTQYF.